Presented here are 4 T cell receptor beta chains from one specimen sequenced in a study of tumor and adjacent non-tumor tissue in lung cancer. The template was RNA from unsorted bulk tissue. Three rounds of nested PCR, following a modified ARM-PCR protocol, produced the TCRbeta library. TCRdb itself ran the multiplex PCR reads through MiXCR, one entry per CDR3 protein. The data contain roughly 140,000 distinct CDR3 sequences, around 65% of them singletons. The sample comprised lung tumor tissue. Source of these receptors: a man aged 55 to 70 with small cell lung cancer.

This clonotype has only one observation. This sequence may be a read error, since a much larger clone differs from it by one base. CDR3 region: CASSQYDECSYGYTF. The DNA for the CDR3 is TGTGCCAGCAGCCAATATGACGAGTGTAGCTATGGCTACACCTTC. The chain combines TRBV4-2 with TRBJ1-2, with D uncertain. Looked up from germline, CDR1 is LGHNA and CDR2 is YNFKEQ. The V and J ends lost 2 bases and 4 bases respectively, with 14 bases between them. The CDR3 runs 15 residues.

Regarding this clonotype: This may stem from a read error, because a much larger clone lies one nucleotide away. The CDR3 end shows no conserved phenylalanine or tryptophan, and so a read error is likely. This chain connects TRBV29-1 to TRBJ1-1, with TRBD1 identical over 8 bases. Germline CDR1 SQVTM, CDR2 ANQGSEA. The V gene end was trimmed by 4 bases and the J gene end by 1 base; junction bases not matched to a gene: 2. The CDR3 contains 13 residues. CDR3 sequence: CSVADRANTEAFI. CDR3 coding DNA: TGCAGCGTTGCGGACAGGGCGAACACTGAAGCTTTCATT.

The rearrangement joins TRBV24-1 to TRBJ2-7; possibly TRBD1 for D (6 bases). The germline CDR1 and CDR2 sequences are KGHDR and SFDVKD. This CDR3 is built from 13 residues. With 9 bases removed from V and 9 bases from J, the gap between germline ends came to 20 bases. CDR3 DNA sequence: TGTGCCACCGGTGTATCAGGGGCCAACGGGCAGTACTTC. Its translation is CATGVSGANGQYF.

In regard to this clonotype: One junction end does not reproduce the germline sequence, and a read error may be involved. The chain links TRBV13 to TRBJ2-7, with D hard to call. Germline CDR1 PRHDT, CDR2 FYEKMQ (reference sequence). This CDR3 region has 12 residues. The CDR3 region is CVSSLGSYEQYF. The CDR3 DNA reads as TGCGTTAGCAGCTTAGGCTCCTACGAGCAGTACTTC.